This T cell receptor beta chain came from a study of blood T cell repertoires in COVID-19 (dated by TCRdb to the early 2020s). Describing the broader study: Collaborator samples came from the United States, Italy and Spain and covered acute and convalescent phases of COVID-19. The material from the prospective study consisted of cDNA or gDNA derived from T cells, B-cell-depleted T cells, or PBMCs. Subjects who had been exposed to COVID-19, were actively infected with it, or had recovered from it provided the deeply sampled blood TCRbeta repertoires that made up the dataset. The repertoires were released in a freely available public database intended as a resource for research on the immune response to SARS-CoV-2. Samples were obtained from the ongoing ImmuneRACE study (first 160 participants) and from over 1,000 subjects provided by 6 global collaborators. The sample metadata nearly always contained a de-identified subject ID, COVID-19 status, age in years and sex. Where available, HLA class I and class II types were taken from metadata supplied by the sample provider and were not determined by assay-based typing. What the research found in general, with its limitations: How much clinical and demographic metadata was included differed by source and by participant, and the metadata was provided uncurated.

The CDR3 numbers 15 residues from cysteine through phenylalanine. CDR3 DNA only is kept here, 45 bases in frame from base 1. The germline V gene specifies SGHVS as CDR1 and FNYEAQ as CDR2. Germline trimming: 1 base from V, 10 bases from J; junction bases outside gene matches: 6. About this clone itself: Its antigen is currently not known. It has no much larger one-base neighbor in the sample; base qualities were not kept.

Each collaborating institution followed its own protocols to collect whole blood in K2EDTA tubes. For TCRbeta analysis, collaborators shipped samples as frozen whole blood, isolated PBMCs, or DNA extracted from either of those sample types. The immunoSEQ Assay, a bias-controlled multiplex PCR, was used to amplify TCRbeta CDR3 regions from genomic DNA. Concerning the study's data processing: The number of nucleated cells in each sample was estimated by amplification of reference gene primers within the assay. To quantify the absolute abundance of each unique TCRbeta CDR3 rearrangement, sequence reads were collapsed and filtered. Productive Simpson clonality was computed per sample as the square root of Simpson's diversity index over productive rearrangements. Not all clones reach the TCRdb copy of this immuneACCESS table, which keeps in-frame sequences only. Checked studies attribute under half of the gap to unresolved V genes and leave the rest unexplained. Clone size and the V and J calls come from that table; the DNA yielded D and trimming. The sample contains roughly 70,000 clones, 80% to 95% of them found a single time. The ten largest clonotypes hold under 15% of the sample.

The chain was built from TRBV7-6 and TRBJ2-1; the central 11 bases match TRBD2. This sequence originates from a human donor with active COVID-19. The donor label of this sample is uncertain. The specimen sequenced was peripheral blood. The DNA reads as follows: TGTGCCAGCAGCTTAGTTAGCGGGAGGGGCGGGGAGCAGTTCTTC. This yields the protein CASSLVSGRGGEQFF.